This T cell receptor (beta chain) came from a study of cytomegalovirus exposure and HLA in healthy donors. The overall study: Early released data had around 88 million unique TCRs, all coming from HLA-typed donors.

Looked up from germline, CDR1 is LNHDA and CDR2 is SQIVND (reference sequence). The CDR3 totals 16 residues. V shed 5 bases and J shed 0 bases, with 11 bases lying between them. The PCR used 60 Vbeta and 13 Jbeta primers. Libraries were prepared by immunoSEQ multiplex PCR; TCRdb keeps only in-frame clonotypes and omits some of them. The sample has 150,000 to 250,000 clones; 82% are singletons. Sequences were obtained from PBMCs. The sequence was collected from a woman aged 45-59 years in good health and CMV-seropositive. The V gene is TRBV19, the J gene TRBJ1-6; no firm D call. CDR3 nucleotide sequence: TGTGCCAGTAGTCCGGGGTTCAGCTCCTATAATTCACCCCTCCACTTT. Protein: CASSPGFSSYNSPLHF.